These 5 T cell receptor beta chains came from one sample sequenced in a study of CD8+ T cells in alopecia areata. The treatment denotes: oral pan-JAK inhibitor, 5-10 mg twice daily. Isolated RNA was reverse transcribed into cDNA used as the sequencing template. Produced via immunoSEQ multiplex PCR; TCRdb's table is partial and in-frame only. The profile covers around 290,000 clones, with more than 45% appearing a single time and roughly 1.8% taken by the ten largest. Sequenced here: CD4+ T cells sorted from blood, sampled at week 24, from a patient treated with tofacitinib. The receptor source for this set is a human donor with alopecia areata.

The CDR3 DNA reads as TGTGCCTGGAGTGTGGTTCAGGACGGCTCTGGAAACACCATATATTTT. It specifies CAWSVVQDGSGNTIYF. The chain uses TRBV30 and TRBJ1-3; D call uncertain. CDR1 and CDR2 (germline): GTSNPN, SVGIG (reference sequence). V gave up 0 bases and J gave up 0 bases, with 12 bases separating them. This CDR3 comprises 16 residues.

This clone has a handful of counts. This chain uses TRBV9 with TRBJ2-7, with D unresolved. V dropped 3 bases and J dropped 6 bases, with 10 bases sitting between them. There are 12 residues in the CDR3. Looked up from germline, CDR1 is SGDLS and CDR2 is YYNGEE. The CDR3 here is CASSGQATEQYF. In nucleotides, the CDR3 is TGTGCCAGCAGCGGCCAGGCGACCGAGCAGTACTTC.

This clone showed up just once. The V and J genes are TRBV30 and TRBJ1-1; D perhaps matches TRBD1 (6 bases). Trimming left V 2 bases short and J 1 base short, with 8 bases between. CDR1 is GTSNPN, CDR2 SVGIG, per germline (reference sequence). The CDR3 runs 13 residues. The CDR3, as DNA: TGTGCCTGGAGTATGGACAGGAACACTGAAGCTTTCTTT. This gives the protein CAWSMDRNTEAFF.

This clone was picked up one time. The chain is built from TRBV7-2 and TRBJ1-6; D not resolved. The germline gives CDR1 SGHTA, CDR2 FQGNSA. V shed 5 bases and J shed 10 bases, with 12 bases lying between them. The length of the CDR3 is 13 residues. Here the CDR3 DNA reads TGTGCCAGCAGCGCTTTTACCGGGTCACCCCTCCACTTT. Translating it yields CASSAFTGSPLHF.

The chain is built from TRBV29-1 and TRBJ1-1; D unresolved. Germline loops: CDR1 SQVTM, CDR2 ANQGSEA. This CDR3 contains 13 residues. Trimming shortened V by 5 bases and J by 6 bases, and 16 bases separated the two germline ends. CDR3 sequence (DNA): TGCAGCGTTCGTGAAGTTGGATTGCCTGAAGCTTTCTTT. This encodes CSVREVGLPEAFF.